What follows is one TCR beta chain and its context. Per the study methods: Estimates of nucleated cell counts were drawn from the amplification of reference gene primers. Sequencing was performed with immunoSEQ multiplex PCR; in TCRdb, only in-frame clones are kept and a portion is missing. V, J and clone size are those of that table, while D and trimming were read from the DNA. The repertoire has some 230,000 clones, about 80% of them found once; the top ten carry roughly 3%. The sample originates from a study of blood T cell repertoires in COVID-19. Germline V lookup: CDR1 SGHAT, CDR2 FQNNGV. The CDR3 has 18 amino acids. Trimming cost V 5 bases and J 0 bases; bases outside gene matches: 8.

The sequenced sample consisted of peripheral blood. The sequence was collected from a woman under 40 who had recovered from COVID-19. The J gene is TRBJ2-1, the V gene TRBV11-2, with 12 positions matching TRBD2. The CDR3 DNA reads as TGTGCCAGCAGCCCCCGGACTAGCGGGACAAGCTCCTACAATGAGCAGTTCTTC. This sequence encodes CASSPRTSGTSSYNEQFF.